These T cell receptor beta chains were read from a single sample in a study of blood T cell repertoires in COVID-19. The repertoire was sequenced with immunoSEQ multiplex PCR; TCRdb's copy has only in-frame clones and lacks some. The sample shows around 60,000 clones, approximately 77% of them seen only once. Sequences were obtained from peripheral blood. The receptors originated from a woman between 65 and 79 years old with COVID-19, enrolled during active disease. Both conserved end residues are part of each CDR3. The D gene is left open where the match is weak. The size of a clone is reported for some rows only, either as once, few or many, or as a class for expanded clones.

j_call v_call cdr3_length d_call clone_size cdr3_nt cdr3_aa
TRBJ2-1 TRBV5-6 14 TRBD2 few TGTGCCAGCAGCTGGACTAGCGGGTCCAATGAGCAGTTCTTC CASSWTSGSNEQFF
TRBJ2-3 TRBV24-1 15 TRBD1 - TGTGCCACCAGTGCGGGGACAGGGGACACAGATACGCAGTATTTT CATSAGTGDTDTQYF
TRBJ1-1 TRBV11-2 13 - once TGTGCCAGCAGCCCAGGGATGAACACTGAAGCTTTCTTT CASSPGMNTEAFF
TRBJ2-5 TRBV19 14 - - TGTGCCAGTAGTATCAGTCAGCGACCAGAGACCCAGTACTTC CASSISQRPETQYF
TRBJ2-1 TRBV3-1/TRBV3-2 14 TRBD2 few TGTGCCAGCAGACCGACTAGCGGGGGGGTAGAGCAGTTCTTC CASRPTSGGVEQFF
TRBJ1-5 TRBV28 14 TRBD1 - TGTGCCAGCAGTAGGACAGGCGACAATCAGCCCCAGCATTTT CASSRTGDNQPQHF
TRBJ1-3 TRBV18 16 - - TGTGCCAGCTCACCCCAAAGGAGCGCTATTGGAAACACCATATATTTT CASSPQRSAIGNTIYF
TRBJ1-2 TRBV5-6 15 - - TGTGCCAGCAGCTTGTGGCGGCGGACAGTAGGTGGCTACACCTTC CASSLWRRTVGGYTF
TRBJ2-5 TRBV18 15 TRBD1 once TGTGCCAGCTCACAAATCGACAGGGGGCAAGAGACCCAGTACTTC CASSQIDRGQETQYF
TRBJ2-1 TRBV11-3 15 TRBD2 - TGTGCCATCTCCCTGGGGACTAGCGGGAGTAATGAGCAGTTCTTC CAISLGTSGSNEQFF
TRBJ1-5 TRBV6-2/TRBV6-3 14 - - TGTGCCAGCAGTTCGGTCCTCACAGGGCAGCCCCAGCATTTT CASSSVLTGQPQHF
TRBJ2-1 TRBV5-1 15 - many TGCGCCAGCAGCTTGAGGAGGGCCGGATACAATGAGCAGTTCTTC CASSLRRAGYNEQFF
TRBJ2-7 TRBV7-2 17 TRBD2 - TGTGCCAGCAGCTTAGCGCGCCTAGCGGGGGACGCCTACGAGCAGTACTTC CASSLARLAGDAYEQYF